A single sample is the source of the 11 T cell receptor beta chains below, sequenced in a study of preoperative IRX-2 immunotherapy in early breast cancer. The data were produced by immunoSEQ multiplex PCR, yet TCRdb's version contains in-frame clones alone and is incomplete. The repertoire includes 40,000 to 45,000 clones, approximately 75% of them detected once, and more than 0.9% sits in the top ten. Specified treatment: preoperative locoregional IRX-2 cytokine immunotherapy. The specimen was tumor tissue, collected after IRX-2 immunotherapy. The origin of the receptors is a human donor with breast cancer.

This clone was seen only once. CDR3 residues: CASSYRTGQAYGYTF. The CDR3 DNA follows: TGTGCCAGCAGTTACCGAACCGGACAGGCCTATGGCTACACCTTC. The J gene is TRBJ1-2, the V gene TRBV6-8; TRBD1 matches 7 bases. The V gene end was trimmed by 2 bases and the J gene end by 4 bases; junction bases not matched to a gene: 7. This CDR3 has 15 amino acids. Per germline, CDR1 MNHGY and CDR2 SAAAGT.

The rearrangement joins TRBV5-1 to TRBJ2-2; D unclear. The CDR3 spans 14 residues. From germline, CDR1 is SGHRS and CDR2 YFSETQ. Trimming took off 9 bases at V and 5 bases at J, with 17 bases between the two ends. CDR3 sequence: CATGYNPGTGELFF. The CDR3 nucleotides read TGCGCCACCGGATACAATCCCGGGACCGGGGAGCTGTTTTTT. The variable domain in full, with the rest retrieved from reference TRBV5-1 and TRBJ2-2, is KAGVTQTPRYLIKTRGQQVTLSCSPISGHRSVSWYQQTPGQGLQFLFEYFSETQRNKGNFPGRFSGRQFSNSRSEMNVSTLELGDSALYLCATGYNPGTGELFFGEGSRLTVL.

This sequence joins TRBV11-3 and TRBJ1-1, with D perhaps matching TRBD1 (5 bases). The germline V gene has CDR1 SGHNT and CDR2 YENEEA. The CDR3 is 18 amino acids. Trimming shortened V by 5 bases and J by 2 bases, and 24 bases separated the two germline ends. The CDR3 coding sequence is TGTGCCAGCAGCCCGCCTCGCGGGACCGTCCCCTTTAACACTGAAGCTTTCTTT. Its protein product is CASSPPRGTVPFNTEAFF.

The chain recombines TRBV18 with TRBJ2-6, with D unclear. Per the germline V gene, CDR1 is KGHSH and CDR2 is LQKENI. Deletions cut 5 bases from V and 0 bases from J, with 17 bases between. This CDR3 is built from 18 residues. Here the CDR3 DNA reads TGTGCCAGCTCAGAACTCCAGCCAACGGGCTCTGGGGCCAACGTCCTGACTTTC. Its translation: CASSELQPTGSGANVLTF.

The count of this clone is one. The V and J genes are TRBV5-1 and TRBJ1-1; TRBD1 is a possible D gene (5 bases). Germline V CDR1 and CDR2: SGHRS, YFSETQ. This CDR3 region has 14 residues. Between the trimmed V and J ends, which lost 4 bases and 0 bases, there was a span of 10 bases. The CDR3 bases are TGCGCCAGCAGCCGCGAGGGACTGAACACTGAAGCTTTCTTT. This codes for CASSREGLNTEAFF.

This clone was counted between two and nine times. The chain carries TRBV5-1 and TRBJ1-5; D is possibly TRBD1 (6 bases). This CDR3 spans 14 amino acids. From germline, CDR1 is SGHRS and CDR2 YFSETQ. The V end was cut by 4 bases, the J end by 5 bases, with 13 bases between. CDR3 residues: CASSHGTLDQPQHF. The DNA of the CDR3 is TGCGCCAGCAGCCACGGGACACTAGATCAGCCCCAGCATTTT.

The chain is built from TRBV11-3 and TRBJ1-2, with a weak D call TRBD1 (6 bases). CDR1 is SGHNT, CDR2 YENEEA, per germline. The CDR3 has 15 residues. V shed 5 bases and J shed 8 bases, with 21 bases lying between them. CDR3 in amino acids: CASSPGRGRMRGYTF. The CDR3 DNA sequence: TGTGCCAGCAGCCCGGGGAGGGGGAGAATGAGGGGCTACACCTTC.

This chain links TRBV7-6 with TRBJ1-1; D unresolved. The CDR3 is made up of 14 amino acids. Germline V CDR1 and CDR2: SGHVS, FNYEAQ. Trimming stripped 2 bases from V and 3 bases from J, with 10 bases between. The CDR3 loop reads CASSLFVGYTEAFF. CDR3 sequence (DNA): TGTGCCAGCAGCTTATTTGTGGGGTACACTGAAGCTTTCTTT.

The chain uses TRBV23-1 and TRBJ2-2; weak D call: TRBD2 (5 bases). TRBV23-1 is recorded as an ORF, its role being uncertain. With 6 bases removed from V and 5 bases from J, the gap between germline ends came to 13 bases. CDR3 size: 14 residues. Written as DNA, the CDR3 is TGCGCCAGCAGCCCGGGATCGAGGACCGGGGAGCTGTTTTTT. This codes for CASSPGSRTGELFF.

The V and J genes are TRBV29-1 and TRBJ2-1, with D possibly TRBD1 on 5 matching bases. Germline-derived CDR1 and CDR2 are SQVTM and ANQGSEA. This CDR3 comprises 13 residues. V lost 6 bases to trimming and J lost 7 bases, with 16 bases between them. The CDR3 is CSVSIKPGNEQFF. The CDR3 nucleotides read TGCAGCGTATCCATAAAACCAGGGAATGAGCAGTTCTTC.

The chain couples TRBV10-2 to TRBJ2-7; D gene ambiguous. V shed 1 base and J shed 0 bases, with 10 bases lying between them. Per germline, CDR1 WSHSY and CDR2 SAAADI. The CDR3 is 15 residues long. The CDR3 sequence: CASSEWRSSSYEQYF. DNA for the CDR3: TGCGCCAGCAGTGAGTGGCGGAGCAGCTCCTACGAGCAGTACTTC.